These 7 T cell receptor beta chains were sequenced from one sample in a study of blood T cell repertoires in COVID-19. TCRdb keeps only in-frame clones here, not all; method: immunoSEQ multiplex PCR. The table has tens of thousands of clones, 65% to 85% seen once. The sample consisted of peripheral blood. All receptors come from a man at least 80 years old with COVID-19, enrolled during active disease.

This clone has only one observation. The chain links TRBV2 to TRBJ2-5, with D unresolved. Germline lookup yields CDR1 SNHLY and CDR2 FYNNEI. The CDR3 totals 14 residues. Trimming removed 6 bases at V and 0 bases at J, with 11 bases between. As DNA, the CDR3 is TGTGCCAGCAGCTCGGGTCCATACCAAGAGACCCAGTACTTC. Translated: CASSSGPYQETQYF.

V is TRBV27 and J is TRBJ2-7; D gene uncertain. V lost 3 bases to trimming and J lost 2 bases, with 8 bases between them. Germline V gene lookup returns CDR1 MNHEY and CDR2 SMNVEV (reference sequence). The CDR3 spans 13 residues. In DNA, the CDR3 is TGTGCCAGCAGTTTCGGGTTAACCTACGAGCAGTACTTC. Encoded protein: CASSFGLTYEQYF.

The genes are TRBV19 and TRBJ1-5; TRBD1 might be the D (5 bases). The CDR3 loop spans 14 amino acids. Germline CDR1 is LNHDA and CDR2 is SQIVND (reference sequence). The V gene lost 4 bases and the J gene lost 11 bases, with 18 bases spanning the gap. The CDR3 is CASSTRLNSGAQHF. CDR3 in DNA: TGTGCCAGTAGTACCAGGCTCAACTCGGGGGCCCAGCATTTT. The whole variable domain, filled in from reference TRBV19 and TRBJ1-5, reads DGGITQSPKYLFRKEGQNVTLSCEQNLNHDAMYWYRQDPGQGLRLIYYSQIVNDFQKGDIAEGYSVSREKKESFPLTVTSAQKNPTAFYLCASSTRLNSGAQHFGDGTRLSIL.

The V gene is TRBV5-1, the J gene TRBJ1-6, with 10 bases lining up with TRBD1. The germline V gene encodes CDR1 SGHRS and CDR2 YFSETQ. The CDR3 runs to 15 residues. J lost 5 bases, V lost 4 bases, and 3 bases had no gene match. For the CDR3, the DNA is TGCGCCAGCAGCAGGACAGGGGGTGATAATTCACCCCTCCACTTT. Residues: CASSRTGGDNSPLHF.

This clone has a handful of counts. The chain joins TRBV30 to TRBJ2-6; 7 positions match TRBD2. Losses at the gene ends were 0 bases for V and 0 bases for J; bases not matched to a gene: 8. CDR3 size: 18 residues. The V gene's germline CDR1 is GTSNPN and CDR2 SVGIG (reference sequence). The CDR3 DNA reads as TGTGCCTGGAGTGTACGCGGACTAGGGGCCTCTGGGGCCAACGTCCTGACTTTC. Protein product: CAWSVRGLGASGANVLTF.

The chain uses TRBV28 and TRBJ2-6, with a possible D match to TRBD1 (6 bases). Trimming left V 7 bases short and J 0 bases short, with 13 bases between. This CDR3 has 16 amino acids. Germline V gene data show CDR1 as MDHEN and CDR2 as SYDVKM. CDR3 loop: CASINRGSSGANVLTF. DNA for the CDR3: TGTGCCAGCATCAATAGGGGGAGCTCTGGGGCCAACGTCCTGACTTTC.

J is TRBJ1-5 and V is TRBV11-2, with D uncertain. V was trimmed by 5 bases and J by 6 bases, leaving 14 bases between them. Germline V CDR1 and CDR2: SGHAT, FQNNGV. The CDR3 covers 14 residues. The CDR3 region has the DNA TGTGCCAGCAGCATTGGAACAGCAGGTCAGCCCCAGCATTTT. Translating gives CASSIGTAGQPQHF.